This T cell receptor (beta chain) comes out of a study of cytomegalovirus exposure and HLA in healthy donors. The CDR3 has 15 amino acids. The V and J ends lost 2 bases and 2 bases, in that order; junction bases with no gene match: 7. From germline, CDR1 is SGDLS and CDR2 YYNGEE. 13 Jbeta primers and 60 Vbeta primers were used for the PCR. Produced via immunoSEQ multiplex PCR; TCRdb's table is partial and in-frame only. The data hold some 220,000 clones, with about 80% observed a single time. Sequenced input: PBMCs. V gene TRBV9 combines with J gene TRBJ2-7; 7 bases line up with TRBD1. The sequence was obtained from a woman aged 40 to 50 in good health and CMV-seronegative. CDR3 loop: CASSVGDSRPYEQYF. The CDR3 nucleotides read TGTGCCAGCAGCGTCGGGGACAGTAGGCCCTACGAGCAGTACTTC.